This T cell receptor beta chain was profiled in a study of shared clonotypes between healthy human individuals. Study-wide background: There were three CD4 naive, three CD4 memory, two CD8 naive and one CD8 memory plates per donor.

Whole-study findings and limits: Clonotypes that were shared across a handful of donors made up around 4.6% of naive CD4 clonotypes. Among the subsets, naive ones generally showed larger estimated richness than memory ones.

About this clone itself: Its antigen is unknown.

Trimming removed 3 bases from V and 5 bases from J; junction bases left unmatched: 9. Germline-derived CDR1 and CDR2 are MDHEN and SYDVKM. The CDR3 spans 16 residues. The data were produced by immunoSEQ multiplex PCR, yet TCRdb's version contains in-frame clones alone and is incomplete. The sample holds 950,000 to 1,100,000 clones, around 78% seen once. Sequencing was done on a sample of memory CD4+ T cells from PBMCs. Described subset: CD45RA-negative fraction. The origin of this receptor is a young man in good health. Some clones in this sample may be carry-over from other donors' samples. This chain links TRBV28 with TRBJ2-4; 8 nucleotides align to TRBD1. CDR3 amino acids: CASSFPATGVQNIQYF. CDR3 nucleotide sequence: TGTGCCAGCAGTTTTCCCGCGACAGGGGTCCAAAACATTCAGTACTTC.